What follows is one T cell receptor (beta chain) and its context. Antigen unknown. The data are from a study of cytomegalovirus exposure and HLA in healthy donors. Study conclusions and caveats: Reportedly, fewer N-insertions than the roughly 600-donor mean appeared in an Asian-associated ancestry cluster in a later analysis. A later analysis found TCR association rates differed by HLA locus, highest for DRB1 and lowest for HLA-C. TCR beta V segments were, for the most part, productive about 87% or about 30% of the time in an earlier analysis.

PCR amplification relied on 60 Vbeta primers (plus 13 Jbeta primers). Profiling relied on immunoSEQ multiplex PCR, and the TCRdb table lists in-frame clones only, not all of them. This repertoire shows hundreds of thousands of clones, approximately 90% found once; its top ten account for over 0.95%. Each of the donors was a healthy bone marrow donor. Per the germline V gene, CDR1 is SGHRS and CDR2 is YFSETQ. This CDR3 spans 15 amino acids. V was trimmed by 0 bases and J by 3 bases, leaving 13 bases between them. This TCR derives from a woman between 18 and 29 years old in good health and CMV-seronegative. The sample comprised PBMCs. This chain uses TRBV5-1 with TRBJ2-7, with a weak D call TRBD1 (6 bases). The DNA of the CDR3 is TGCGCCAGCAGCTTGGCCAGGGGTAATGACTACGAGCAGTACTTC. Encoded protein: CASSLARGNDYEQYF. Together with reference TRBV5-1 and TRBJ2-7, the CDR3 gives the full variable domain: KAGVTQTPRYLIKTRGQQVTLSCSPISGHRSVSWYQQTPGQGLQFLFEYFSETQRNKGNFPGRFSGRQFSNSRSEMNVSTLELGDSALYLCASSLARGNDYEQYFGPGTRLTVT.